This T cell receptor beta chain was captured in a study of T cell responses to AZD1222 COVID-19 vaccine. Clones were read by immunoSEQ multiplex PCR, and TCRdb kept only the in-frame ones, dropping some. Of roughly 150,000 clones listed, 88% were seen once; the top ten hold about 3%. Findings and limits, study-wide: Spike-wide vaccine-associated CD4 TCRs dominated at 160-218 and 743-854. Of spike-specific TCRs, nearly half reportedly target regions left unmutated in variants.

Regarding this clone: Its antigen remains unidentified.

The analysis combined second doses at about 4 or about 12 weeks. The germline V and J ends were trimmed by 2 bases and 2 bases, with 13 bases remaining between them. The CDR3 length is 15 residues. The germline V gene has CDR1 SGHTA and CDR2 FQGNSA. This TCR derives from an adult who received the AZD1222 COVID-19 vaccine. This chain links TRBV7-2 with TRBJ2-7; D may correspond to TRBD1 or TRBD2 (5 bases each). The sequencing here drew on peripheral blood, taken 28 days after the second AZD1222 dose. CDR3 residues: CASSLWGTATYEQYF. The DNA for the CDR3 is TGTGCCAGCAGCTTATGGGGGACGGCTACCTACGAGCAGTACTTC.